The clone carrying this T cell receptor (beta chain) was detected ten times or more. The germline V gene encodes CDR1 DFQATT and CDR2 SNEGSKA (reference sequence). V was shortened by 4 bases and J by 7 bases, with 16 bases between the two germline ends. The CDR3 sequence is 14 residues long. This specimen belongs to a study of T cells after yellow fever vaccination. On the study more broadly: Fractions of low cell number were prepared using SMART-Seq v4 Ultra Low Input.

Template-switching 5'RACE yielded the TCR cDNA; a universal primer site and UMIs were added in the process. From the 5' RACE reads, TCRdb called clonotypes with MiXCR, one entry per CDR3 protein. The sample has some 300,000 distinct CDR3 sequences, 7.5% to 9% seen once. The sample consisted of CD4+ T cells sorted from PBMCs, taken 5 days after the yellow fever booster vaccination. The chain is built from TRBV20-1 and TRBJ2-2; D is undetermined. The receptor was isolated from a man younger than 30 who received the YFV17D yellow fever vaccine. CDR3 nucleotide sequence: TGCAGTGCTACCCCTTCCGTTCGCGTCGGGGAGCTGTTTTTT. It codes for CSATPSVRVGELFF.